Reported below is one T cell receptor (beta chain). Its antigen is not identified. This sample was taken from a study of T-cell memory formation after mild COVID-19. Study-wide results and caveats: Some SARS-CoV-2-responding clones were already detected in memory before infection.

Per germline, CDR1 MDHEN and CDR2 SYDVKM. Trimming pared 2 bases from V and 8 bases from J, leaving 6 bases between. The CDR3 length is 11 residues. One entry per CDR3 protein, called by TCRdb with MiXCR from the 5' RACE reads. The sample records 550,000 to 650,000 distinct CDR3 sequences, around a sixth being singletons. The V and J genes are TRBV28 and TRBJ1-2; D remains ambiguous. This clonotype was sampled from an adult woman who had mild COVID-19 (a few samples of this study predate the infection). Cell type and time point are not known. The source material was PBMCs or a T cell subset sorted from them (not recorded which). The chain's CDR3 is CASSLRSGYTF. Written as DNA, the CDR3 is TGTGCCAGCAGTTTACGGTCAGGCTACACCTTC.